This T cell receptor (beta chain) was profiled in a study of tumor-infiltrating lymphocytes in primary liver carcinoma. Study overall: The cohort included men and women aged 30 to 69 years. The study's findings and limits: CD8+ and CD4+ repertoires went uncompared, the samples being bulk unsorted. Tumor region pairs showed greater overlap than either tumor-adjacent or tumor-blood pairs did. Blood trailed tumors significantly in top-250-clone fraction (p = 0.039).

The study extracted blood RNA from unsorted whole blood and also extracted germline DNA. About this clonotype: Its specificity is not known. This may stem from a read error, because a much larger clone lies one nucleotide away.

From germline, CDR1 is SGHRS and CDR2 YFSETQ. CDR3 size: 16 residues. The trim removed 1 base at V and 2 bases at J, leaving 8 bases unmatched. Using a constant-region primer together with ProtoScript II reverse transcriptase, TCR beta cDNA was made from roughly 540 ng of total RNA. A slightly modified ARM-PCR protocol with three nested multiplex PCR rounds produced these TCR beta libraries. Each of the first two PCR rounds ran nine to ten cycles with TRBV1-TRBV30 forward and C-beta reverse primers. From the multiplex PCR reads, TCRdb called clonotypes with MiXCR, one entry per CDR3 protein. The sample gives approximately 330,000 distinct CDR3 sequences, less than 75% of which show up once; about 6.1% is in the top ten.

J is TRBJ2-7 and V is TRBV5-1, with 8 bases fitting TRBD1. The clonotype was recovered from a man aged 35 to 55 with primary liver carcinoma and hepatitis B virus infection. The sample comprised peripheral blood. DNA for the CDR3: TGCGCCAGCAGCTTGCAAGGGCAGGGGGCCACCTACGAGCAGTACTTC. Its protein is CASSLQGQGATYEQYF.